One sample yielded the 22 T cell receptor beta chains listed below, sequenced in a study of T cell responses to AZD1222 COVID-19 vaccine. Generated by immunoSEQ multiplex PCR, the TCRdb table keeps only in-frame clones and is missing some. This repertoire shows 98,000 or so clones, roughly 87% found once; its top ten account for 3.1%. The sequencing here drew on peripheral blood, taken on day 0 of MenACWY control vaccination. These receptors were taken from an adult in good health.

The CDR3 DNA reads as TGTGCCTGGAGTGGAGGTGGGGGTTGGGGCTACACCTTC. It codes for CAWSGGGGWGYTF. V is TRBV30 and J is TRBJ1-2, with a tentative D call TRBD1 (5 bases). The V and J ends lost 1 base and 8 bases respectively, with 14 bases between them. Per germline, CDR1 GTSNPN and CDR2 SVGIG (reference sequence). The CDR3 length is 13 residues.

The gene calls are TRBV29-1 and TRBJ2-2; D may be TRBD2 (6 bases). With 6 bases removed from V and 2 bases from J, the gap between germline ends came to 13 bases. This CDR3 is 14 amino acids long. The germline V gene encodes CDR1 SQVTM and CDR2 ANQGSEA. The CDR3 nucleotides read TGCAGCGTCTTGGGGGGACCCAACACCGGGGAGCTGTTTTTT. As protein: CSVLGGPNTGELFF.

V usage is TRBV7-9 and J usage is TRBJ1-2, with unresolved D. Trimming took off 3 bases at V and 4 bases at J, with 9 bases between the two ends. The CDR3 runs to 13 residues. Germline V lookup: CDR1 SEHNR, CDR2 FQNEAQ (reference sequence). The CDR3: CASSFAPGYGYTF. CDR3 nucleotide sequence: TGTGCCAGCAGCTTCGCACCGGGCTATGGCTACACCTTC.

The chain is built from TRBV21-1 and TRBJ1-6; the listed D gene, TRBD1, was not tested against the DNA. TRBV21-1 is classified as a pseudogene. The CDR3 consists of 17 residues. CDR3 DNA: TGTGCCAGCAGTTGGCCTCCGGGACAGGGGGGGAATTCACCCCTCCACTTT. Amino acid sequence: CASSWPPGQGGNSPLHF.

The chain has TRBV10-2 and TRBJ1-5; D might be TRBD1 (5 bases). Germline lookup yields CDR1 WSHSY and CDR2 SAAADI. The CDR3 is 15 residues long. Trimming shortened V by 8 bases and J by 1 base, and 15 bases separated the two germline ends. CDR3 protein: CASQRRGVSNQPQHF. The DNA of the CDR3 is TGCGCCAGCCAACGGCGGGGGGTCAGCAATCAGCCCCAGCATTTT.

V gene TRBV3-1 (or the pseudogene TRBV3-2) combines with J gene TRBJ2-3; TRBD1 matches 10 bases. Germline lookup yields CDR1 LGHDT and CDR2 YNNKEL (reference sequence). The CDR3 is 16 residues long. Trimming at V came to 5 bases and at J to 4 bases, leaving 9 bases not matched to a gene. In DNA form, the CDR3 reads TGTGCCAGCAGCGAAGTATTGGACAGGGGGGCAGATACGCAGTATTTT. This gives the protein CASSEVLDRGADTQYF.

The chain links TRBV30 to TRBJ1-3, with D perhaps TRBD1 (6 bases). There are 13 residues in the CDR3. The V gene lost 1 base and the J gene lost 3 bases, with 7 bases spanning the gap. Germline lookup yields CDR1 GTSNPN and CDR2 SVGIG (reference sequence). CDR3 sequence: CAWSGRGGNTIYF. CDR3 nucleotide sequence: TGTGCCTGGAGTGGCAGGGGTGGAAACACCATATATTTT.

This chain connects TRBV4-2 to TRBJ1-2, with TRBD1 identical over 9 bases. Germline trimming cut 0 bases from V and 8 bases from J; bases unmatched to any gene: 4. This CDR3 has 14 residues. CDR1 and CDR2 from the germline V gene are LGHNA and YNFKEQ. CDR3 residues: CASSQERQGVGYTF. The CDR3 DNA is TGTGCCAGCAGCCAAGAGAGACAGGGGGTCGGCTACACCTTC.

CDR3 in DNA: TGTGCCAGTAGTGACCGGGACGGGAGCAATCAGCCCCAGCATTTT. Translating it yields CASSDRDGSNQPQHF. The chain is built from TRBV19 and TRBJ1-5; D is perhaps TRBD1 (5 bases). The germline V gene encodes CDR1 LNHDA and CDR2 SQIVND (reference sequence). Trimming cost V 5 bases and J 1 base, with 12 bases left between them. The CDR3 length is 15 residues.

This clone was counted only a few times. This chain links TRBV4-3 with TRBJ2-1, with a possible D match to TRBD2 (6 bases). V shed 3 bases and J shed 6 bases, with 9 bases lying between them. The CDR3 spans 13 residues. The germline gives CDR1 LGHNA, CDR2 YSLEER. The chain's CDR3 is CASSQGTSNEQFF. CDR3 nucleotides: TGCGCCAGCAGCCAGGGGACTTCCAATGAGCAGTTCTTC.

The V call is TRBV24-1, the J call TRBJ2-2, with 7 bases aligning to TRBD2. V was clipped by 7 bases and J by 1 base; unmatched bases: 5. Germline CDR1 and CDR2: KGHDR and SFDVKD. The length of the CDR3 is 15 residues. This chain's CDR3 is CATSVTGGNTGELFF. Here the CDR3 DNA reads TGTGCCACCAGCGTGACGGGGGGGAACACCGGGGAGCTGTTTTTT.

This clone has just a few counts. V is TRBV14 and J is TRBJ1-1, with D perhaps matching TRBD1 (6 bases). Germline CDR1 SGHDN, CDR2 FVKESK. V shed 0 bases and J shed 10 bases, with 12 bases lying between them. CDR3 length: 13 amino acids. The CDR3 nucleotides are TGTGCCAGCAGCCAAGATCGGAGAGGGGGAGCTTTCTTT. Protein product: CASSQDRRGGAFF. The variable domain in full, with the rest retrieved from reference TRBV14 and TRBJ1-1, is EAGVTQFPSHSVIEKGQTVTLRCDPISGHDNLYWYRRVMGKEIKFLLHFVKESKQDESGMPNNRFLAERTGGTYSTLKVQPAELEDSGVYFCASSQDRRGGAFFGQGTRLTVV.

The chain uses TRBV3-1 (or the pseudogene TRBV3-2) and TRBJ2-3; D is undetermined. The germline V and J ends were trimmed by 4 bases and 2 bases, with 4 bases remaining between them. This CDR3 comprises 12 residues. CDR1 and CDR2 from the germline V gene are LGHDT and YNNKEL (reference sequence). This CDR3 is CASSRDTDTQYF. The CDR3 DNA reads as TGTGCCAGCAGCCGGGACACAGATACGCAGTATTTT.

This clone was seen a single time. This rearrangement joins TRBV6-5 to TRBJ1-5; 8 bases line up with TRBD1. V lost 6 bases to trimming and J lost 2 bases; unmatched junction nucleotides: 3. The germline V gene has CDR1 MNHEY and CDR2 SVGAGI. CDR3 size: 14 residues. This CDR3 reads CASRKGQGNQPQHF. The CDR3 nucleotides read TGTGCCAGCAGGAAGGGACAGGGCAATCAGCCCCAGCATTTT.

This chain links TRBV20-1 with TRBJ2-7; D ambiguous. Germline V gene data show CDR1 as DFQATT and CDR2 as SNEGSKA (reference sequence). Trimming took 8 bases from V and 3 from J, leaving 11 bases between them. The CDR3 length is 11 residues. The CDR3 nucleotides are TGCAGTTCCCCTACCGACTACGAGCAGTACTTC. This translates into CSSPTDYEQYF.

This clone appeared a single time. This chain joins TRBV11-3 and TRBJ2-3; 13 bases agree with TRBD2. The CDR3 runs 15 residues. Looked up from germline, CDR1 is SGHNT and CDR2 is YENEEA. V was pared by 6 bases and J by 6 bases, with 6 bases of the junction left unmatched. CDR3 bases: TGTGCCAGCAGTTCGACTAGCGGGGGGATTGATACGCAGTATTTT. Its protein product is CASSSTSGGIDTQYF.

The V and J genes are TRBV9 and TRBJ1-2; TRBD1 might be the D (6 bases). V gave up 3 bases and J gave up 4 bases, with 22 bases separating them. Germline-derived CDR1 and CDR2 are SGDLS and YYNGEE. The CDR3 loop spans 17 amino acids. For the CDR3, the DNA is TGTGCCAGCAGCGCCGGGACAAAAAGGGTCTACGGCTATGGCTACACCTTC. It specifies CASSAGTKRVYGYGYTF.

The chain recombines TRBV7-9 with TRBJ1-1; no reliable D call. CDR3 length: 16 residues. The V gene's germline CDR1 is SEHNR and CDR2 FQNEAQ (reference sequence). V lost 2 bases and J 3 bases, leaving 16 bases between the germline ends. CDR3 loop: CASSLSLAGTYTEAFF. DNA for the CDR3: TGTGCCAGCAGCTTATCTTTGGCAGGAACCTACACTGAAGCTTTCTTT.

This sequence joins TRBV30 and TRBJ2-2; D remains unclear. V was shortened by 4 bases and J by 1 base, with 7 bases between the two germline ends. The CDR3 consists of 13 residues. The germline V gene has CDR1 GTSNPN and CDR2 SVGIG (reference sequence). CDR3 in DNA: TGTGCCTGGAACTACAGGAACACCGGGGAGCTGTTTTTT. As protein: CAWNYRNTGELFF.

CDR3 protein: CASSLTGQGYEQFF. The CDR3 DNA is TGTGCCAGCAGCCTGACGGGACAGGGCTATGAGCAGTTCTTC. The chain links TRBV5-5 to TRBJ2-1; TRBD1 agrees at 9 bases. This CDR3 spans 14 amino acids. Trimming took 4 bases from V and 8 from J; bases not matched to a gene: 7. Germline assignment: CDR1 SGHKS and CDR2 YYEKEE (reference sequence).

The chain recombines TRBV6-5 with TRBJ1-6, with D uncertain. Per germline, CDR1 MNHEY and CDR2 SVGAGI. The CDR3 consists of 15 residues. Trimming cost V 2 bases and J 4 bases, with 9 bases left between them. This CDR3 is CASSYRTEYNSPLHF. CDR3 bases: TGTGCCAGCAGTTACAGAACAGAATATAATTCACCCCTCCACTTT.

This clone was observed once. The chain joins TRBV11-3 to TRBJ2-2, with TRBD1 identical over 10 bases. Germline loops: CDR1 SGHNT, CDR2 YENEEA. The CDR3 is 16 amino acids. With V trimmed by 1 base and J by 6 bases, 5 bases remained unmatched. CDR3 bases: TGTGCCAGCAGCTTAGGGTCCGGGACAGGGGCCGGGGAGCTGTTTTTT. It codes for CASSLGSGTGAGELFF.